These T cell receptor beta chains were read from a single sample in a study of neoadjuvant anti-PD-1 for oral cavity cancer. The assay was immunoSEQ multiplex PCR, and TCRdb's table has in-frame clones only and misses some. This table has 14,000 or so clones, around 76% appearing once. This material consisted of PBMCs, taken after nivolumab (anti-PD-1) treatment. Receptors originate from a person between 35 and 79 years old with oral cavity squamous cell carcinoma. CDR3s include the opening cysteine and the closing phenylalanine or tryptophan.

v_call	j_call	cdr3_aa
TRBV19	TRBJ2-3	CASSSNSGSSDTQYF
TRBV15	TRBJ1-1	CATSSPLVRVYTEAFF
TRBV4-1	TRBJ2-1	CASSHPKGGTVGEQFF
TRBV11-3	TRBJ2-1	CASSSQRLANNEQFF
TRBV5-6	TRBJ2-3	CASSSPGGLGDTQYF
TRBV5-1	TRBJ2-2	CASSRTGFLADLTGELFF
TRBV7-9	TRBJ2-6	CASSSRDRVRRGANVLTF
TRBV5-5	TRBJ2-1	CASNQPRGPQGESYNEQFF
TRBV30	TRBJ2-6	CAWTSSQREYRLGGANVLTF
TRBV4-1	TRBJ1-2	CASSHPGQDGYTF
TRBV10-1	TRBJ2-1	CASSSKRGSSYNEQFF
TRBV2	TRBJ2-2	CASQFGTSGTGELFF
TRBV30	TRBJ2-2	CAWSPGPGIGELFF
TRBV25-1	TRBJ1-5	CASSEQGGQPQHF
TRBV5-6	TRBJ2-5	CASSLSSGSGETQYF
TRBV5-1	TRBJ2-3	CASSLRGGLIDTQYF
TRBV7-9	TRBJ1-2	CASSLEGGVTF
TRBV2	TRBJ2-7	CASTEDSNYEQYF
TRBV7-2	TRBJ1-4	CASSLGSREKLFF
TRBV5-1	TRBJ2-3	CASSLAHPSTDTQYF
TRBV6-5	TRBJ2-3	CASRQGLITDTQYF
TRBV7-9	TRBJ1-4	CASSLGGTTNEKLFF
TRBV27	TRBJ2-1	CASSLGTGGNEQFF
TRBV6-1	TRBJ2-1	CASSDGGRSEQFF
TRBV6-6	TRBJ1-2	CASSYSSGSDGYTF
TRBV20-1	TRBJ1-2	CSTGNNYGYTF
TRBV27	TRBJ1-4	CASGKGRAEKLFF
TRBV4-1	TRBJ2-7	CASSQDPWTSGDEQYF
TRBV7-9	TRBJ1-1	CASSSDRLPNTEAFF
TRBV5-1	TRBJ2-2	CASSLEDTGELFF
TRBV4-1	TRBJ1-2	CASSQFPGAPYGYTF
TRBV9	TRBJ1-3	CASSVGSEGSGNTIYF
TRBV5-1	TRBJ2-7	CASSLGTNPYEQYF
TRBV6-5	TRBJ1-1	CASSSGRTQAFF
TRBV7-9	TRBJ1-5	CASSGQISNQPQHF
TRBV5-6	TRBJ1-3	CASSLTSQRPSGNTIYF
TRBV20-1	TRBJ2-3	CSANTDTQYF